This paragraph reports one T cell receptor (beta chain). The table came from immunoSEQ multiplex PCR; TCRdb's copy has only in-frame clones and leaves some out. The data show roughly 88,000 clones, with 91% seen just once and 0.92% held by the top ten. This sample is part of a study of control samples from healthy donors and cancer patients. This clonotype originated in a woman aged 25 to 39 in good health. Sample: blood.

CDR3: CASSYSRGADQPQHF. CDR3 bases: TGTGCCAGCAGTTACTCTCGGGGGGCGGATCAGCCCCAGCATTTT. J is TRBJ1-5 and V is TRBV6-5; the D gene is possibly TRBD1 (6 bases). This CDR3 spans 15 amino acids. Trimming removed 0 bases at V and 5 bases at J, with 11 bases between. Germline assignment: CDR1 MNHEY and CDR2 SVGAGI.